This T cell receptor beta chain came from a study of cytomegalovirus exposure and HLA in healthy donors. Overall study results and limits: For most subjects, TCR beta sequences were reported to predict HLA-A and HLA-B alleles with accuracy. 87-base-pair reads could not separate some V segments, including TRBV6-2 and TRBV6-3. Serostatus for CMV was the only available immune exposure information. Despite most TCR sequences being rare, some public TCRs occurred in many donors.

Researchers ran the PCR with 60 Vbeta and 13 Jbeta primers. Method: immunoSEQ multiplex PCR; TCRdb's copy keeps in-frame clones and lacks some. This repertoire comprises approximately 58,000 clones; its ten largest clones make up roughly 4%. Comments on this clone: Its target is unknown.

The CDR3 extends over 14 amino acids. The germline V gene has CDR1 SGHDT and CDR2 YYEEEE. V lost 4 bases and J lost 0; bases outside the gene matches: 4. The chain carries TRBV5-6 and TRBJ2-7; 7 bases match TRBD2. Sequenced material: PBMCs. This receptor was obtained from a woman under 30 in good health and CMV-seronegative. The CDR3 sequence is CASSMSGVSYEQYF. CDR3 DNA: TGTGCCAGCAGCATGAGCGGGGTCTCCTACGAGCAGTACTTC.